Shown below are 22 T cell receptor beta chains from a single sample sequenced in a study of naive and memory T cell subsets. Points from the study as a whole: Naive repertoires, especially CD8, held a few larger clonotypes, possibly memory cells re-expressing CD45RA.

No antigen is known for these receptors. An equimolar mix of two oligonucleotides served as the beta constant-region primer for TRBC1 and TRBC2. Ligated cDNA was amplified by four rounds of PCR with nested alpha and beta constant-region primers and SP2. TCRdb re-derived calls from the UMI-ligation and nested PCR reads in MiXCR, one entry per CDR3 protein. This table has over 110,000 distinct CDR3 sequences, approximately 21% appearing once. The sample was naive CD8+ T cells from blood. The source of these receptors is a human donor in good health.

In this sample, this clonotype turned up a few times. V usage is TRBV6-5 and J usage is TRBJ1-1, with D maybe TRBD1 (5 bases). Germline lookup yields CDR1 MNHEY and CDR2 SVGAGI. The length of the CDR3 is 14 residues. The V end lost 0 bases, the J end lost 1 base, and 6 bases lay between the germline ends. For the CDR3, the DNA is TGTGCCAGCAGTTACTCAGGGGAGAACACTGAAGCTTTCTTT. As protein: CASSYSGENTEAFF.

This clonotype was detected a few times. The chain couples TRBV13 to TRBJ1-5; tentative D call: TRBD1 (6 bases). The V end lost 5 bases, the J end lost 8 bases, and 16 bases lay between the germline ends. Germline V lookup: CDR1 PRHDT, CDR2 FYEKMQ (reference sequence). The CDR3 is 14 amino acids. The CDR3 nucleotides read TGTGCCAGCAGCATACAGGGCGGGGGTAAGCCCCAGCATTTT. Its protein is CASSIQGGGKPQHF.

This clonotype was picked up a small number of times. The CDR3 DNA sequence: TGTGCCAGCAGCTTAGGGTTCAACACTCACACTGAAGCTTTCTTT. The encoded protein is CASSLGFNTHTEAFF. The chain uses TRBV7-2 and TRBJ1-1; unclear D gene. The V end lost 1 base, the J end lost 3 bases, and 12 bases lay between the germline ends. From germline, CDR1 is SGHTA and CDR2 FQGNSA. The CDR3 runs 15 residues. Filled out from reference TRBV7-2 and TRBJ1-1, the complete variable domain reads GAGVSQSPSNKVTEKGKDVELRCDPISGHTALYWYRQSLGQGLEFLIYFQGNSAPDKSGLPSDRFSAERTGGSVSTLTIQRTQQEDSAVYLCASSLGFNTHTEAFFGQGTRLTVV.

V usage is TRBV18 and J usage is TRBJ2-7, with D possibly TRBD2 on 5 matching bases. CDR1 KGHSH and CDR2 LQKENI come from the germline V gene. The V gene lost 0 bases and the J gene lost 1 base, with 7 bases spanning the gap. There are 14 residues in the CDR3. The CDR3 sequence is CASSPPGNSYEQYF. CDR3 nucleotides: TGTGCCAGCTCACCACCCGGGAATTCCTACGAGCAGTACTTC.

This clonotype was detected a few times. The chain couples TRBV29-1 to TRBJ1-2, with 7 positions matching TRBD1. Germline CDR1 is SQVTM and CDR2 is ANQGSEA. The CDR3 loop spans 12 amino acids. V shed 1 base, J shed 5 bases, and the junction held 1 base outside the gene matches. CDR3 region: CSVEGDRYGYTF. The CDR3 bases are TGCAGCGTTGAAGGGGACAGATATGGCTACACCTTC.

The V and J genes are TRBV6-1 and TRBJ2-1; D perhaps matches TRBD1 (6 bases). Trimming removed 9 bases from V and 8 bases from J, with 20 bases in between. This CDR3 region has 14 residues. Per the germline V gene, CDR1 is MNHNS and CDR2 is SASEGT. In DNA form, the CDR3 reads TGTGCCAGTGATTCCGGGACATATAGGGATGAGCAGTTCTTC. Translation gives CASDSGTYRDEQFF.

This clonotype has a handful of counts. The chain carries TRBV9 and TRBJ2-2; 9 positions agree with TRBD2. V lost 0 bases and J lost 5; bases outside the gene matches: 14. The CDR3 totals 19 residues. Germline V gene data show CDR1 as SGDLS and CDR2 as YYNGEE. CDR3 residues: CASSVAPVRLADATGELFF. The CDR3 DNA sequence: TGTGCCAGCAGCGTAGCCCCCGTCCGACTAGCGGACGCAACCGGGGAGCTGTTTTTT.

CDR3 sequence reads: CASSFAGEQFF. The CDR3 DNA is TGTGCCAGCAGTTTTGCTGGTGAGCAGTTCTTC. The V and J genes are TRBV28 and TRBJ2-1; D ambiguous. With 3 bases removed from V and 9 bases from J, the gap between germline ends came to 6 bases. CDR3 size: 11 residues. The germline CDR1 and CDR2 sequences are MDHEN and SYDVKM.

The chain links TRBV4-1 to TRBJ2-1; D gene uncertain. This CDR3 has 15 residues. Trimming removed 3 bases at V and 4 bases at J, with 13 bases between. Germline V gene data show CDR1 as MGHRA and CDR2 as YSYEKL. The CDR3 nucleotides read TGCGCCAGCAGCCAGGTTCGGACGTATTACAATGAGCAGTTCTTC. Its protein is CASSQVRTYYNEQFF.

The chain employs TRBV7-8 and TRBJ2-5; 10 bases fit TRBD2. V lost 2 bases to trimming and J lost 5 bases; unmatched junction nucleotides: 11. Germline loops: CDR1 SGHVS, CDR2 FQNEAQ. The CDR3 is 17 residues long. The CDR3 DNA reads as TGTGCCAGCAGCTTATTTTTGAGCGGGAGGGCCGATGAGACCCAGTACTTC. Its translation: CASSLFLSGRADETQYF. The variable domain in full, completed from reference TRBV7-8 and TRBJ2-5, reads GAGVSQSPRYKVAKRGQDVALRCDPISGHVSLFWYQQALGQGPEFLTYFQNEAQLDKSGLPSDRFFAERPEGSVSTLKIQRTQQEDSAVYLCASSLFLSGRADETQYFGPGTRLLVL.

This clonotype came up a few times. V usage is TRBV7-6 and J usage is TRBJ1-5; possible D gene TRBD1, 5 bases. Germline V gene sequence: CDR1 SGHVS, CDR2 FNYEAQ. Trimming took 4 bases from V and 6 from J, leaving 13 bases between them. This CDR3 is built from 14 residues. CDR3 loop: CASSSTGTSQPQHF. CDR3 DNA: TGTGCCAGCAGCTCAACGGGGACCAGTCAGCCCCAGCATTTT.

The chain joins TRBV4-3 to TRBJ1-2; the D gene is possibly TRBD1 (6 bases). There are 13 residues in the CDR3. The germline V and J ends were trimmed by 3 bases and 8 bases, with 13 bases remaining between them. The germline V gene has CDR1 LGHNA and CDR2 YSLEER. The CDR3 sequence is CASSHITGYGYTF. CDR3 nucleotide sequence: TGCGCCAGCAGCCATATCACAGGGTACGGCTACACCTTC.

On this clonotype itself: The conserved phenylalanine or tryptophan normally closing the CDR3 is absent here, so this likely arose from a read error. The chain combines TRBV7-9 with TRBJ1-4; the D gene is possibly TRBD1 (5 bases). CDR3 length: 16 amino acids. Per germline, CDR1 SEHNR and CDR2 FQNEAQ (reference sequence). The CDR3 loop reads CATQDSRATTNEKLFS. CDR3 nucleotides: TGTGCAACACAGGATTCGCGCGCTACAACTAATGAAAAACTGTTTTCT.

This clonotype came up a few times. The chain is built from TRBV5-1 and TRBJ2-7; D is undetermined. From germline, CDR1 is SGHRS and CDR2 YFSETQ. The length of the CDR3 is 13 residues. The V end was cut by 5 bases, the J end by 1 base, with 10 bases between. CDR3 in amino acids: CASSPYGSYEQYF. DNA of the CDR3: TGCGCCAGCAGTCCGTATGGGTCCTACGAGCAGTACTTC.

This rearrangement joins TRBV25-1 to TRBJ2-1; TRBD2 might be the D (5 bases). The CDR3 runs 12 residues. Germline V gene sequence: CDR1 MGHDK, CDR2 SYGVNS. V lost 7 bases and J lost 8, with 12 bases in between. The CDR3 DNA is TGTGCCAGCACTGGGAGATGGGATGAGCAGTTCTTC. Its translation: CASTGRWDEQFF.

The chain is built from TRBV27 and TRBJ1-2, with D unclear. CDR1 MNHEY and CDR2 SMNVEV come from the germline V gene (reference sequence). V gave up 7 bases and J gave up 6 bases, with 15 bases separating them. This CDR3 spans 13 amino acids. The CDR3 is CASKDLGGNGYTF. CDR3 coding DNA: TGTGCCAGCAAGGATCTGGGAGGAAATGGCTACACCTTC.

This clonotype was picked up a small number of times. The chain carries TRBV24-1 and TRBJ2-7; TRBD2 agrees at 11 bases. V dropped 3 bases and J dropped 1; count of bases not matched to a gene: 4. The CDR3 runs to 16 residues. CDR1 is KGHDR and CDR2 is SFDVKD in the germline V gene. Written as DNA, the CDR3 is TGTGCCACCAGTGATGCGACTAGCGGGGTTTCCTACGAGCAGTACTTC. This translates into CATSDATSGVSYEQYF.

This CDR3 reads CASSPRDAYTYEQYF. The CDR3 DNA reads as TGTGCCAGCAGTCCCCGGGACGCATACACCTACGAGCAGTACTTC. The chain employs TRBV28 and TRBJ2-7, with D possibly being TRBD1 or TRBD2 (5 bases each). Germline V CDR1 and CDR2: MDHEN, SYDVKM. V lost 5 bases, J lost 2 bases, and 16 bases lay in between. The CDR3 covers 15 residues.

The rearrangement links TRBV12-3 or TRBV12-4 to TRBJ2-1, with D perhaps matching TRBD2 (6 bases). Trimming took 4 bases from V and 5 from J, leaving 15 bases between them. The CDR3 consists of 15 residues. The CDR3, as DNA: TGTGCCAGCAGTTCCTCGGGAGTAGAGCACAATGAGCAGTTCTTC. Translation gives CASSSSGVEHNEQFF.

This clonotype has only a few counts. The chain is built from TRBV12-3 or TRBV12-4 and TRBJ2-5, with D possibly being TRBD2 (5 bases). Trimming removed 2 bases at V and 2 bases at J, with 9 bases between. The CDR3 extends over 14 amino acids. CDR3: CASSLLGKQETQYF. Here the CDR3 DNA reads TGTGCCAGCAGTTTACTCGGGAAACAAGAGACCCAGTACTTC.

The rearrangement uses TRBV6-5 and TRBJ1-2; D might be TRBD1 (5 bases). Germline V gene sequence: CDR1 MNHEY, CDR2 SVGAGI. The CDR3 length is 17 residues. Trimming stripped 0 bases from V and 5 bases from J, with 19 bases between. CDR3 amino acids: CASSYSRSPGTAYGYTF. Written as DNA, the CDR3 is TGTGCCAGCAGTTACTCAAGGTCTCCTGGGACGGCGTATGGCTACACCTTC.

J is TRBJ2-1 and V is TRBV25-1, with 10 bases aligning to TRBD2. After removal of 3 bases from V and 6 bases from J, the junction contained 5 bases not matched to a gene. The CDR3 extends over 15 amino acids. The germline V gene has CDR1 MGHDK and CDR2 SYGVNS. CDR3 residues: CASSDETSGTNEQFF. For the CDR3, the DNA is TGTGCCAGCAGTGATGAAACTAGCGGGACCAATGAGCAGTTCTTC.